These T cell receptor beta chains were read from a single sample in a study of vaccination effects on CD4 cells after COVID-19. Sequenced by immunoSEQ multiplex PCR; TCRdb stores in-frame clones only, minus some. The data show some 68,000 clones, 65% to 85% seen once. Their antigen targets remain unknown. Material: CD4+ T cells from PBMCs cultured with HCoV-OC43 spike peptides, obtained before COVID-19 vaccination. These receptors all stem from a human donor who received a COVID-19 vaccine. The CDR3 runs from the conserved cysteine through the conserved F or W. A D gene is named only where the DNA matches it firmly. Clone size is not always given. Where it is, it says once, few, many or a class for expanded clones.

clone_size	v_call	d_call	j_call	cdr3_nt	cdr3_aa
-	TRBV28	TRBD1	TRBJ1-2	TGTGCCAGCAGTTTATCCGGGACAGAAGAACTTAACTATGGCTACACCTTC	CASSLSGTEELNYGYTF
-	TRBV19	TRBD1	TRBJ2-3	TGTGCCAGTAGTATAGTAGGGGGACAGGGGACGGATACGCAGTATTTT	CASSIVGGQGTDTQYF
-	TRBV5-1	-	TRBJ1-2	TGCGCCAGCAGTTCAACCGGGAGCCCCGGGGGCTACACCTTC	CASSSTGSPGGYTF
-	TRBV23-1	TRBD1	TRBJ2-3	TGCGCCAGCAGTCAATCTTGGGACAGGGCCCGTCCAGATACGCAGTATTTT	CASSQSWDRARPDTQYF
-	TRBV7-8	-	TRBJ2-5	TGTGCCAGCACCCTGACTGGGGGCCCGAGGGGCCAAGAGACCCAGTACTTC	CASTLTGGPRGQETQYF
-	TRBV19	TRBD1	TRBJ1-2	TGTGCCAGTAGTATAGATCACACAGGGGGCTATGGCTACACCTTC	CASSIDHTGGYGYTF
few	TRBV15	TRBD1	TRBJ1-4	TGTGCCACCACCAGCAGGGGGGCAGGCCGTAATGAAAAACTGTTTTTT	CATTSRGAGRNEKLFF
-	TRBV7-2	TRBD2	TRBJ2-1	TGTGCCAGCAGCGCCCGAACTAGCGGGGCATACAATGAGCAGTTCTTC	CASSARTSGAYNEQFF
once	TRBV14	-	TRBJ1-4	TGTGCCAGCTCAGGGCCCACTAATGAAAAACTGTTTTTT	CASSGPTNEKLFF
-	TRBV19	-	TRBJ2-5	TGTGCCAGTAGTATCTGGGGGCGGGAGACCCAGTACTTC	CASSIWGRETQYF
-	TRBV2	TRBD2	TRBJ2-3	TGTGCCAGCAGTGATGGGCTAGCGGGGGGGCGGGGCACAGATACGCAGTATTTT	CASSDGLAGGRGTDTQYF
-	TRBV3-1/TRBV3-2	-	TRBJ1-2	TGTGCCAGCAGCCAAGGAACGAGGGATCTCAGCTATGGCTACACCTTC	CASSQGTRDLSYGYTF
-	TRBV7-2	-	TRBJ1-1	TGTGCCAGCAGCTTAGTGGGCAACACTGAAGCTTTCTTT	CASSLVGNTEAFF
-	TRBV5-1	-	TRBJ1-3	TGCGCCAGCAGCTTGGATGGAGGGACCGAAAACACCATATATTTT	CASSLDGGTENTIYF
-	TRBV2	TRBD2	TRBJ2-3	TGTGCCAGCAGTACGGGGGGGCCTCGCACAGATACGCAGTATTTT	CASSTGGPRTDTQYF
-	TRBV18	-	TRBJ2-3	TGTGCCAGCTCACCTAACGAAGGGGCCCAGAGGGCAGATACGCAGTATTTT	CASSPNEGAQRADTQYF
-	TRBV24-1	TRBD2	TRBJ2-3	TGTGCCACCAGTGACCGACTAGCGGGGGAGGAGCAGTATTTT	CATSDRLAGEEQYF
-	TRBV7-2	-	TRBJ2-3	TGTGCCAGCAGCTTAGTCAGGGGAAGTGAGTCAGATACGCAGTATTTT	CASSLVRGSESDTQYF
few	TRBV7-2	-	TRBJ2-5	TGTGCCAGCAGCTCCTTCCGATCCTTTGGCGAGACCCAGTACTTC	CASSSFRSFGETQYF
-	TRBV7-8	TRBD2	TRBJ2-1	TGTGCCAGCAGCTTCCGGGGGGGGTCCTACAATGAGCAGTTCTTC	CASSFRGGSYNEQFF
-	TRBV6-4	-	TRBJ1-2	TGTGCCAGCAGTGACCCGAACGTCGGCTACACCTTC	CASSDPNVGYTF
-	TRBV6-5	-	TRBJ1-6	TGTGCCAGCAGTTACTCCTTACACAGTCCAAGTTCACCCCTCCACTTT	CASSYSLHSPSSPLHF
-	TRBV2	-	TRBJ1-5	TGTGCCAGCAGTGGATACGGGGATCAGCCCCAGCATTTT	CASSGYGDQPQHF
-	TRBV6-2/TRBV6-3	-	TRBJ1-1	TGTGCCAGCAGTTACTACGAGAACACTGAAGCTTTCTTT	CASSYYENTEAFF
once	TRBV7-2	TRBD1	TRBJ1-1	TGTGCCAGCAGCTTGACAGGGCAATTGAGGTCCACTGAAGCTTTCTTT	CASSLTGQLRSTEAFF
-	TRBV28	-	TRBJ1-5	TGTGCCAGCAGCCGACAGTACAATCAGCCCCAGCATTTT	CASSRQYNQPQHF
-	TRBV6-1	-	TRBJ2-4	TGTGCCAGCAGTGGGGAGACTCGAAACCTAGCCAAAAACATTCAGTACTTC	CASSGETRNLAKNIQYF
-	TRBV6-1	-	TRBJ2-5	TGTGCCAGCAGTGAAGATCCGGGTCGGGAGACCCAGTACTTC	CASSEDPGRETQYF
-	TRBV14	-	TRBJ2-5	TGTGCCAGCAGCCTTGACATGCAAGAGACCCAGTACTTC	CASSLDMQETQYF
-	TRBV7-2	-	TRBJ2-3	TGTGCCAGCACCAGGGCTACAGATACGCAGTATTTT	CASTRATDTQYF
-	TRBV5-1	-	TRBJ1-6	TGCGCCAGCAGCCTCGACATTTTGGGTTCACCCCTCCACTTT	CASSLDILGSPLHF
-	TRBV27	TRBD1	TRBJ1-4	TGTGCCAGCAGTTTGAGGCCAGGGGGGCCGACTAATGAAAAACTGTTTTTT	CASSLRPGGPTNEKLFF
-	TRBV2	-	TRBJ2-2	TGTGCCAGCAGTCTCACCGGGGAGCTGTTTTTT	CASSLTGELFF
few	TRBV18	TRBD1	TRBJ1-5	TGTGCCAGCTCACCGGGACAGGGTGCTCAGCCCCAGCATTTT	CASSPGQGAQPQHF
-	TRBV2	-	TRBJ2-1	TGTGCCAGCGTCCGGGGTTCCTACAATGAGCAGTTCTTC	CASVRGSYNEQFF
-	TRBV19	TRBD1	TRBJ2-3	TGTGCCAGTAGTAGACAGGGTCCCACAGATACGCAGTATTTT	CASSRQGPTDTQYF
-	TRBV2	TRBD1	TRBJ2-5	TGTGCCAGCAATAACAGGGGTGGGAAGGAGACCCAGTACTTC	CASNNRGGKETQYF
-	TRBV30	TRBD1	TRBJ2-1	TGTGCCTGGAGTGGTGGCAGGGGGCGTAACAATGAGCAGTTCTTC	CAWSGGRGRNNEQFF
-	TRBV5-1	TRBD1	TRBJ1-2	TGCGCCAGCAGCGGTGCCGGGACAGGGGATGGCTACACCTTC	CASSGAGTGDGYTF